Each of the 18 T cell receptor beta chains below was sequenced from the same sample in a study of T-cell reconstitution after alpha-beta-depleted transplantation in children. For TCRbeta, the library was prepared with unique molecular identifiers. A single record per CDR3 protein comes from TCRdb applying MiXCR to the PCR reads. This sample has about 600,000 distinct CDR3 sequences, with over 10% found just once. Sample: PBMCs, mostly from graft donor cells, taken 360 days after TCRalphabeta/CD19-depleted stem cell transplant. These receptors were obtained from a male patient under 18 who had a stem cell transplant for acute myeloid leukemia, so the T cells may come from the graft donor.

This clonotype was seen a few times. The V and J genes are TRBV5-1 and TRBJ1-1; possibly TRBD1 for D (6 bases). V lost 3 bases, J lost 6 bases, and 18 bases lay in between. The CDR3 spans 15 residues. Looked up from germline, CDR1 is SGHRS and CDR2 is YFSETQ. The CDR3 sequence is CASSSTGGRAAEAFF. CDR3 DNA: TGCGCCAGCAGCTCAACCGGGGGGCGCGCGGCTGAAGCTTTCTTT.

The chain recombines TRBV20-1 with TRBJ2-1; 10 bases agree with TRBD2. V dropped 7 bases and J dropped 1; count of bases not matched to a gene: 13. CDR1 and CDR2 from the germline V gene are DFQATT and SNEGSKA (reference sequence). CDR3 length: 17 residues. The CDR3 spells CSGPSGRVLASYNEQFF. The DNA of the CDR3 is TGCAGTGGACCTAGCGGGAGAGTCCTGGCGTCCTACAATGAGCAGTTCTTC.

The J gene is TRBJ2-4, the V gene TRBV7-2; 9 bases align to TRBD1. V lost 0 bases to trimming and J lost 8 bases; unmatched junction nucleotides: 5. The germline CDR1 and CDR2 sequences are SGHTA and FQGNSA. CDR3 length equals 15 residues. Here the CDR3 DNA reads TGTGCCAGCAGCTTAGCTGTAGACAGGGGGGACATTCAGTACTTC. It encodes CASSLAVDRGDIQYF.

The CDR3 reads CASSSMTGLNEKLFF. The CDR3 coding sequence is TGTGCCAGCAGCTCTATGACAGGGCTCAATGAAAAACTGTTTTTT. The chain couples TRBV7-9 to TRBJ1-4, with 7 bases matching TRBD1. This CDR3 region has 15 residues. V trimming: 4 bases; J trimming: 5 bases; junction bases outside the gene matches: 7. Germline-derived CDR1 and CDR2 are SEHNR and FQNEAQ (reference sequence). Combining the CDR3 with reference TRBV7-9 and TRBJ1-4 gives the whole variable domain DTGVSQNPRHKITKRGQNVTFRCDPISEHNRLYWYRQTLGQGPEFLTYFQNEAQLEKSRLLSDRFSAERPKGSFSTLEIQRTEQGDSAMYLCASSSMTGLNEKLFFGSGTQLSVL.

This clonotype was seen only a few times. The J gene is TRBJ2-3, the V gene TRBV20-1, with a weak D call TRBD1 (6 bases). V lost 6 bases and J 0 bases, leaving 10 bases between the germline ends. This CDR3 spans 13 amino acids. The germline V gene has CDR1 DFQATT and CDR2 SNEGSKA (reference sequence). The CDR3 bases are TGCAGTGCCACACAGGGTAGCACAGATACGCAGTATTTT. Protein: CSATQGSTDTQYF.

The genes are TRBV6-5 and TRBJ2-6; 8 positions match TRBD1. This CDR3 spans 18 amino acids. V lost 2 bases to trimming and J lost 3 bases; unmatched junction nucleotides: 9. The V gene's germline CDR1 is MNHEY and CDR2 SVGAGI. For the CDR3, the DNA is TGTGCCAGCAGTTACAAGTCCCAGGGGGCGGTTGGGGCCAACGTCCTGACTTTC. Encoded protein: CASSYKSQGAVGANVLTF.

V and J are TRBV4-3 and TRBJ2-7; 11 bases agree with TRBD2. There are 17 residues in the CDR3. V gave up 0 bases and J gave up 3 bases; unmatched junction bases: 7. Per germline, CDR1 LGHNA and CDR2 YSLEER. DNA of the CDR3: TGCGCCAGCAGCCAAGATGTAGTAGCGGGAGGGTACTACGAGCAGTACTTC. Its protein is CASSQDVVAGGYYEQYF.

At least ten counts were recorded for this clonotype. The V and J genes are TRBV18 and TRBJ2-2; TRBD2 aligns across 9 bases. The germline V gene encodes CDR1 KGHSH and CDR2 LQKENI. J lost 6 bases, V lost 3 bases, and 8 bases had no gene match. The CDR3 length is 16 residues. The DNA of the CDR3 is TGTGCCAGCTCACCGCAGAGCGGGAGGTGGTCCGGGGAGCTGTTTTTT. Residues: CASSPQSGRWSGELFF.

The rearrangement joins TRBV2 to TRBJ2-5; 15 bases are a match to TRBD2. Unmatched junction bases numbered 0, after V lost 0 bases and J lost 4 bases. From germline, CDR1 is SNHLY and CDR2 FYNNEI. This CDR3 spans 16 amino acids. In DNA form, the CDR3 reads TGTGCCAGCAGTGAAGCGGGACTAGCGGGAGGAGAGACCCAGTACTTC. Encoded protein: CASSEAGLAGGETQYF.

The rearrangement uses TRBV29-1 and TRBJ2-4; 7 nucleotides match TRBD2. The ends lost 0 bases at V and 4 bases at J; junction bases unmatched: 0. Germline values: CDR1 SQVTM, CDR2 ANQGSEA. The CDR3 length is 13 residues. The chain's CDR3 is CSVEEGGKNIQYF. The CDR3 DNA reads TGCAGCGTTGAAGAGGGAGGGAAAAACATTCAGTACTTC.

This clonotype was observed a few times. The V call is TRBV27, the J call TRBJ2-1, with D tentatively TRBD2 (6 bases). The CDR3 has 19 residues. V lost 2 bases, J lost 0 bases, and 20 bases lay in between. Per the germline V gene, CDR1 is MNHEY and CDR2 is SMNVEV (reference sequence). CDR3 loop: CASSLDSWGLSSSYNEQFF. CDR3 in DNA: TGTGCCAGCAGTTTAGATAGTTGGGGACTCTCGAGCTCCTACAATGAGCAGTTCTTC.

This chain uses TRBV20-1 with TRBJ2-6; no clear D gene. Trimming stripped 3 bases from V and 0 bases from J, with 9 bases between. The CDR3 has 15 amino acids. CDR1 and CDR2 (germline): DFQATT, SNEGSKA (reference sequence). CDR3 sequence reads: CSASSHFSGANVLTF. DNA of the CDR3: TGCAGTGCTAGTAGTCATTTCTCTGGGGCCAACGTCCTGACTTTC.

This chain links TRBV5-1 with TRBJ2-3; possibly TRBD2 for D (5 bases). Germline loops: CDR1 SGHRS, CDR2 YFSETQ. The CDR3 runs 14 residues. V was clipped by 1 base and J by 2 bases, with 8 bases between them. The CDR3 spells CASSLSGVTDTQYF. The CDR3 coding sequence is TGCGCCAGCAGCTTGTCCGGGGTCACAGATACGCAGTATTTT.

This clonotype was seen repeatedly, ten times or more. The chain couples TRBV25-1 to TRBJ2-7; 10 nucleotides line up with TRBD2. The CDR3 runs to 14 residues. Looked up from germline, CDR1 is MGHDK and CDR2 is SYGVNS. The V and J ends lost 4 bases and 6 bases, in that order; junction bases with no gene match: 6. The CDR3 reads CASSVLAGVGEQYF. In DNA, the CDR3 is TGTGCCAGCAGTGTGCTAGCGGGAGTAGGCGAGCAGTACTTC.

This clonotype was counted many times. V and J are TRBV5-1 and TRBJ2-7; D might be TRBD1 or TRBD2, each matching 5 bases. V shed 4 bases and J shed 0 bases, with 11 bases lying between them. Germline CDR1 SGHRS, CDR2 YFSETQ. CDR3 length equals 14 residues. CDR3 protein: CASSHGTYSYEQYF. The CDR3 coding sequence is TGCGCCAGCAGCCACGGGACGTACTCCTACGAGCAGTACTTC.

The CDR3 reads CASSPPRERVNGNTIYF. CDR3 DNA: TGTGCCAGCAGTCCCCCTCGGGAGAGGGTCAACGGAAACACCATATATTTT. The J gene is TRBJ1-3, the V gene TRBV27; D gene uncertain. The germline CDR1 and CDR2 sequences are MNHEY and SMNVEV (reference sequence). The CDR3 consists of 17 residues. Trimming stripped 5 bases from V and 4 bases from J, with 21 bases between.

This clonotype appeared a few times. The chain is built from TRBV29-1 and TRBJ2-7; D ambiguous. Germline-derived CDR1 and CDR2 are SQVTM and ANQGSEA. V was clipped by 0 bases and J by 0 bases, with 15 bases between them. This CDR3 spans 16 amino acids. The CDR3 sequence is CSVEDRWAVSSYEQYF. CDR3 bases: TGCAGCGTTGAAGATCGGTGGGCAGTCAGCTCCTACGAGCAGTACTTC.

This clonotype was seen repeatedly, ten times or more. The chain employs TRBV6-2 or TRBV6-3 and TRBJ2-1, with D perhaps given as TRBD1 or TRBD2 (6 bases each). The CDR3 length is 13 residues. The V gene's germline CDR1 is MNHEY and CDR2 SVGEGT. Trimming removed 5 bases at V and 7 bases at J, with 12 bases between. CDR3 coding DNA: TGTGCCAGCAGTCCATGGAGGGGGAATGAGCAGTTCTTC. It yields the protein CASSPWRGNEQFF.